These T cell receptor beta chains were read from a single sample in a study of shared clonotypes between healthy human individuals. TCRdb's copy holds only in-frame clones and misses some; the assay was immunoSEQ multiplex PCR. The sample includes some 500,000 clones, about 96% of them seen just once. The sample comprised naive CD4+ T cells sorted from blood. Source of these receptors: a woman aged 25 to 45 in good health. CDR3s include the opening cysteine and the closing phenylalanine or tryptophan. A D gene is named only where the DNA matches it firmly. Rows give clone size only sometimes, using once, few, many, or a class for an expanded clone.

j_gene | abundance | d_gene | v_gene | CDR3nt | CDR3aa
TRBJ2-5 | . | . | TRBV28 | TGTGCCAGCGGGCAGGGACCGTACGCGCAGTACTTC | CASGQGPYAQYF
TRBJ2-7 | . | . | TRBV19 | TGTGCCAGTAGTTTTAAGTTAGGGCGGCGGGTCTACGAGCAGTACTTC | CASSFKLGRRVYEQYF
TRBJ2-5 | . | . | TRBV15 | TGTGCCACCACCACAAAACTAGGGGGGGAAGAGACCCAGTACTTC | CATTTKLGGEETQYF
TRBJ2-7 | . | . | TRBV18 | TGTGCCAGCTCAATCCGGACGGCGCAAACTTCCTACGAGCAGTACTTC | CASSIRTAQTSYEQYF
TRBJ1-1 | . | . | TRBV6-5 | TGTGCCAGCAGTTACGGCTTGAACAGGGCCTACACTGAAGCTTTCTTT | CASSYGLNRAYTEAFF
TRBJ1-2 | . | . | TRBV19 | TGTGCCAGTAGTATAGACAGGGTGCGTGGCTACACCTTC | CASSIDRVRGYTF
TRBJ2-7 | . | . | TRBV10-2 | TGCGCCAACTCAGGGGGGGGCGAGCAGTACTTC | CANSGGGEQYF
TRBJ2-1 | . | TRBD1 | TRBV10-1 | TGCGCCAGCAGTGACCCCGAGGGGACAGGGGGCGCCCGGCTATACAATGAGCAGTTCTTC | CASSDPEGTGGARLYNEQFF
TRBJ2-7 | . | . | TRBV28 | TGTGCCAGCAGTTCAACCGGGGGGCTAACCTACGAGCAGTACTTC | CASSSTGGLTYEQYF
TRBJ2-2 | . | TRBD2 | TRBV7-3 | TGTGCCAGCAGCCCCCATCTTAGCGGGAGGGCCCGAGAGCTGTTTTTT | CASSPHLSGRARELFF
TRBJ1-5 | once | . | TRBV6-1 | TGTGCCAGCAGTCCCTACGGCCAGCCCCAGCATTTT | CASSPYGQPQHF
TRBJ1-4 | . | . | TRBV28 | TGTGCCAGCAGTCTACCGGGACCGGATTCAACTAATGAAAAACTGTTTTTT | CASSLPGPDSTNEKLFF
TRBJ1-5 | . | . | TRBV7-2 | TGTGCCAGCAGCTTCCGGGACATCAATCAGCCCCAGCATTTT | CASSFRDINQPQHF
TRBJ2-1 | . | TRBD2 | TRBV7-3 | TGTGCCAGCAGCCCCCGCCCGGGAGGCTCCTACAATGAGCAGTTCTTC | CASSPRPGGSYNEQFF
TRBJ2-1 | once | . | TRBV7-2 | TGTGCCAGCAGCTTAGTAGGGAGCTCCTACAATGAGCAGTTCTTC | CASSLVGSSYNEQFF
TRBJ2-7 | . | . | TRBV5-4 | TGTGCCAGCAACCCCTCTACCTACGAGCAGTACTTC | CASNPSTYEQYF
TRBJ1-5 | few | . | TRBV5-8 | TGTGCCAGCAGTTCGAACAGCAATCAGCCCCAGCATTTT | CASSSNSNQPQHF
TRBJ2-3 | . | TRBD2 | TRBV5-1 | TGCGCCAGCAGCCCGGGGCGGGAGACAGATACGCAGTATTTT | CASSPGRETDTQYF
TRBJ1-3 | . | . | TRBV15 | TGTGCCACCAGCTTGGGTCCGGTTACCTCTGGAAACACCATATATTTT | CATSLGPVTSGNTIYF
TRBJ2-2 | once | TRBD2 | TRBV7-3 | TGTGCCAGCAGCTCCACGCACGAGGGTAGCGGGAGTAAGGACGGGGAGCTGTTTTTT | CASSSTHEGSGSKDGELFF
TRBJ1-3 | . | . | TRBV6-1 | TGTGCCAGCAGTGAATTTCGGGGGAGCGGAAACACCATATATTTT | CASSEFRGSGNTIYF
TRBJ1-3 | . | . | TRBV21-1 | TGTGCCAGCAGCCACAAGGGACAAAATACTGGAAACACCATATATTTT | CASSHKGQNTGNTIYF
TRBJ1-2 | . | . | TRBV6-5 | TGTGCCAGCAGTTACTCCCCCGACAGGTGGTATGGCTACACCTTC | CASSYSPDRWYGYTF
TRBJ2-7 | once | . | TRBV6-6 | TGTGCCAGCAGGCGGGACACTGGTAGGTCCTACGAGCAGTACTTC | CASRRDTGRSYEQYF
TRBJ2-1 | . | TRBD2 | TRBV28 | TGTGCCAGCAACCCCCCGGGCGGGAGGGCGGAGCAGTTCTTC | CASNPPGGRAEQFF
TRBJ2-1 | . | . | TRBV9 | TGTGCCAGCAGCCTTCCGAGCAATGAGCAGTTCTTC | CASSLPSNEQFF
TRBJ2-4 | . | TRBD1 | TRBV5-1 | TGCGCCAGCAGCTTAAGGACAGGGGAGGAAAACATTCAGTACTTC | CASSLRTGEENIQYF
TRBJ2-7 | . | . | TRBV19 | TGTGCCAGTAGTTCCCTGGGCCGAACCTACGAGCAGTACTTC | CASSSLGRTYEQYF
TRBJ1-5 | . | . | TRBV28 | TGTGCCAGCAGTCCCCCCGCAGGGCGGAATCAGCCCCAGCATTTT | CASSPPAGRNQPQHF
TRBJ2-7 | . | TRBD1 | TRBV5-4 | TGTGCCAGCAGTTCGAGGACAGGGTCCTACGAGCAGTACTTC | CASSSRTGSYEQYF
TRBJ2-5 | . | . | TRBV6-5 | TGTGCCAGCACTTCCGACAGTACTCAAGAGACCCAGTACTTC | CASTSDSTQETQYF
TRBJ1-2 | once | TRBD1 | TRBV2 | TGTGCCAGCAGTGAAGGGGGACAGGGGCCCTCCTATCTCTACACCTTC | CASSEGGQGPSYLYTF
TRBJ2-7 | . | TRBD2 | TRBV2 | TGTGCCAGCAGGGAGAGCGGGAGTTCCTACGAGCAGTACTTC | CASRESGSSYEQYF
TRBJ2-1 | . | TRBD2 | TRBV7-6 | TGTGCCAGCAGCTTGGGGACTAGCGGGAGCAATGAGCAGTTCTTC | CASSLGTSGSNEQFF
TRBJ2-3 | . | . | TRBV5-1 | TGCGCCAGCAGCTTGGGACTAGGGCCAGATACGCAGTATTTT | CASSLGLGPDTQYF
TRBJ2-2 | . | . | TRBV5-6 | TGTGCCAGCAGAAAGGGGCACGGGGAGCTGTTTTTT | CASRKGHGELFF
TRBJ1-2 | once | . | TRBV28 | TGTGCCAGCAGTTTAACGGGAAGGTACACAGATCGGGGCTACACCTTC | CASSLTGRYTDRGYTF
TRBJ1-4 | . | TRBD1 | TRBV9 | TGTGCCAGCAGCGCTTGGGGGACAGGGGATAATGAAAAACTGTTTTTT | CASSAWGTGDNEKLFF
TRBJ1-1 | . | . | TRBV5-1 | TGCGCCAGCAGCTTCGGAAACACTGAAGCTTTCTTT | CASSFGNTEAFF
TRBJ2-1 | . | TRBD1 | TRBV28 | TGTGCCAGCAGCTTGGACAGGACGCAGTTCTTC | CASSLDRTQFF
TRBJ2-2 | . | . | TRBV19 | TGTGCCAGTAGTATGCAGACCAACACCGGGGAGCTGTTTTTT | CASSMQTNTGELFF
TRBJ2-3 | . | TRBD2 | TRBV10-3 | TGTGCCATCAGTGAAGCCAGCGGGACCCTTACAGATACGCAGTATTTT | CAISEASGTLTDTQYF